This TCR beta chain was obtained from a study of cytomegalovirus exposure and HLA in healthy donors. Study-level points and caveats: Later, TCR association rates were found to vary by HLA locus, highest for DRB1 and lowest for HLA-C. The study flagged 150 to 200 TCR beta chains as cytomegalovirus-associated.

Amplification used 60 Vbeta primers and 13 Jbeta primers. Assay: immunoSEQ multiplex PCR; the TCRdb copy retains only in-frame clones and omits some. The data show just over 150,000 clones, 85% seen once. On this clone: No antigen is known for it.

V shed 2 bases, J shed 4 bases, and the junction held 5 bases outside the gene matches. Germline V gene sequence: CDR1 SGHDT, CDR2 YYEEEE. This CDR3 region has 15 residues. V usage is TRBV5-6 and J usage is TRBJ1-5, with 8 bases lining up with TRBD1. The origin of this receptor is a man younger than 30 in good health and CMV-seropositive. Sequencing was performed on PBMCs. CDR3 protein: CASSFGTGRNQPQHF. In DNA, the CDR3 is TGTGCCAGCAGCTTCGGGACAGGAAGGAATCAGCCCCAGCATTTT.